This passage covers 9 T cell receptor beta chains from one sample sequenced in a study of blood T cell repertoires in COVID-19. Generated by immunoSEQ multiplex PCR, the TCRdb table keeps only in-frame clones and is missing some. The sample holds 85,000 to 95,000 clones; about 80% are singletons and the top ten take 6% to 8.5%. Sequencing used peripheral blood. The origin of the receptors is an older man with acute or convalescent COVID-19.

Only one count was recorded for this clone. The chain is built from TRBV4-1 and TRBJ1-3; perhaps TRBD1 as D (5 bases). V was cut by 5 bases and J by 0 bases, with 11 bases left in between. CDR1 is MGHRA, CDR2 YSYEKL, per germline. The CDR3 is 15 amino acids. CDR3 sequence (DNA): TGCGCCAGCAGCTCCCAGGGTAACTCTGGAAACACCATATATTTT. Translating gives CASSSQGNSGNTIYF.

The chain couples TRBV28 to TRBJ1-1; the match to TRBD1 covers 8 bases. V dropped 7 bases and J dropped 5; count of bases not matched to a gene: 12. In germline, CDR1 is MDHEN, CDR2 SYDVKM. The CDR3 contains 15 residues. CDR3 nucleotides: TGTGCCAGCACACCATCAGGGGGCGCGGGTACTGAAGCTTTCTTT. Amino acid sequence: CASTPSGGAGTEAFF.

V and J are TRBV4-1 and TRBJ1-1; D uncertain. The V end was cut by 4 bases, the J end by 3 bases, with 12 bases between. Germline CDR1 MGHRA, CDR2 YSYEKL. There are 14 residues in the CDR3. CDR3 sequence: CASSPVRADTEAFF. In nucleotides, the CDR3 is TGCGCCAGCAGCCCCGTGCGGGCGGACACTGAAGCTTTCTTT.

This clone turned up a few times. The CDR3 nucleotides read TGTGCCAGCAGCTTAGATATAGCGGGGGGGCCGGGTACGCAGTATTTT. This sequence encodes CASSLDIAGGPGTQYF. This chain uses TRBV7-2 with TRBJ2-3; TRBD2 matches at 11 bases. CDR3 length equals 16 residues. Germline lookup yields CDR1 SGHTA and CDR2 FQGNSA. Trimming at V came to 1 base and at J to 8 bases, leaving 8 bases not matched to a gene. Full variable domain (outside the CDR3, taken from reference TRBV7-2 and TRBJ2-3): GAGVSQSPSNKVTEKGKDVELRCDPISGHTALYWYRQSLGQGLEFLIYFQGNSAPDKSGLPSDRFSAERTGGSVSTLTIQRTQQEDSAVYLCASSLDIAGGPGTQYFGPGTRLTVL.

This chain joins TRBV6-6 and TRBJ2-3; TRBD2 aligns across 7 bases. The CDR3 is 14 residues long. The germline V gene has CDR1 MNHNY and CDR2 SVGAGI (reference sequence). Losses at the gene ends were 5 bases for V and 6 bases for J; bases not matched to a gene: 8. CDR3 in DNA: TGTGCCAGCAGTCCTCAATTGGGAGGGGATACGCAGTATTTT. It specifies CASSPQLGGDTQYF.

The V call is TRBV10-3, the J call TRBJ2-5; no definite D call. The CDR3 covers 13 residues. Trimming removed 4 bases from V and 3 bases from J, with 9 bases in between. Germline V lookup: CDR1 ENHRY, CDR2 SYGVKD. The CDR3: CAISVWLKETQYF. DNA of the CDR3: TGTGCCATCAGTGTGTGGCTCAAAGAGACCCAGTACTTC.

In DNA form, the CDR3 reads TGTGCCAGCAGCTTAGGAGGACAGGGAAGCACTGAAGCTTTCTTT. Translating it yields CASSLGGQGSTEAFF. J is TRBJ1-1 and V is TRBV7-6; 8 bases line up with TRBD1. The CDR3 consists of 15 residues. Trimming cost V 1 base and J 4 bases; bases outside gene matches: 5. Germline V gene data show CDR1 as SGHVS and CDR2 as FNYEAQ.

This clone is judged medium-sized. This chain joins TRBV7-9 and TRBJ1-6, with 7 bases matching TRBD1. The ends lost 4 bases at V and 8 bases at J; junction bases unmatched: 11. The CDR3 covers 16 residues. Germline CDR1 SEHNR, CDR2 FQNEAQ (reference sequence). The CDR3 bases are TGTGCCAGCAGCTCAAGGGGGCCCCGAGGAGATTCACCCCTCCACTTT. This encodes CASSSRGPRGDSPLHF.

The rearrangement uses TRBV28 and TRBJ2-7, with 7 bases identical to TRBD2. With V trimmed by 4 bases and J by 6 bases, 15 bases remained unmatched. The CDR3 has 16 amino acids. Germline V gene data show CDR1 as MDHEN and CDR2 as SYDVKM. CDR3 residues: CASSSPPGGLEIEQYF. In nucleotides, the CDR3 is TGTGCCAGCAGTTCTCCGCCGGGGGGACTCGAGATCGAGCAGTACTTC. The variable domain in full, with the rest retrieved from reference TRBV28 and TRBJ2-7, is DVKVTQSSRYLVKRTGEKVFLECVQDMDHENMFWYRQDPGLGLRLIYFSYDVKMKEKGDIPEGYSVSREKKERFSLILESASTNQTSMYLCASSSPPGGLEIEQYFGPGTRLTVT.